These T cell receptor beta chains were read from a single sample in a study of CD8 T cells in Susac syndrome. TCRdb reanalysed the immunoSEQ multiplex PCR reads using MiXCR and keeps one entry per CDR3 protein. The table records about 120,000 distinct CDR3 sequences, 94% of them present only once. The sequenced sample was CD4+ T cells from PBMCs. These TCRs come from a human donor in good health. Both conserved end residues are part of each CDR3. The D gene is left open where the match is weak. Part of the rows lack a size; the others show once, few, many or a class for expanded clones.

abundance	j_gene	v_gene	d_gene	CDR3nt	CDR3aa
NA	TRBJ2-2	TRBV7-3	TRBD2	TGTGCCAGCAGCTCAGGACTAGTTGGCACCGGGGAGCTGTTTTTT	CASSSGLVGTGELFF
NA	TRBJ1-5	TRBV6-2/TRBV6-3	NA	TGTGCCAGTAGGACTGACTTAAGCAATCAGCCCCAGCATTTT	CASRTDLSNQPQHF
NA	TRBJ2-1	TRBV4-2	TRBD2	TGTGCCAGCAGCCATCGTGGGACTAGCGGGACCTACAATGAGCAGTTCTTC	CASSHRGTSGTYNEQFF
NA	TRBJ1-1	TRBV7-9	NA	TGTGCCAGCAGCTTAGCCGACAGAGCCACTGAAGCTTTCTTT	CASSLADRATEAFF
NA	TRBJ2-7	TRBV30	NA	TGTGCCTGGAGTGTACAAGCGGACGGGGAGCAGTACTTC	CAWSVQADGEQYF
once	TRBJ2-1	TRBV29-1	NA	TGCAGCGCCTTAGCACAGGGACGGCGGAATGAGCAGTTCTTC	CSALAQGRRNEQFF
NA	TRBJ2-7	TRBV28	TRBD1	TGTGCCAGCACCTCCTTCGGGGACAGGGGGACCTACGAGCAGTACTTC	CASTSFGDRGTYEQYF
NA	TRBJ2-3	TRBV7-9	NA	TGTGCCAGAACTACAGGGATAGCCTCTAGCACAGATACGCAGTATTTT	CARTTGIASSTDTQYF
NA	TRBJ2-1	TRBV27	NA	TGTGCCAGCAGTTTTCTCCCCCAGGAGAACAATGAGCAGTTCTTC	CASSFLPQENNEQFF
few	TRBJ2-1	TRBV5-1	NA	TGCGCCAGCAGCTTGGGAGAGCAAGGGAGTACTTACAATGAGCAGTTCTTC	CASSLGEQGSTYNEQFF
NA	TRBJ2-4	TRBV6-5	NA	TGTGCCAGCAGTTGGGACGGTAAAAACATTCAGTACTTC	CASSWDGKNIQYF
few	TRBJ1-2	TRBV20-1	TRBD1	TGCAGTGTACAGGGGGCTAACTATGGTTACACCTTC	CSVQGANYGYTF
NA	TRBJ2-7	TRBV4-2	TRBD2	TGTGCCAGCAGCCCGGGACTAGCGGCAAGCTCCTACGAGCAGTACTTC	CASSPGLAASSYEQYF
NA	TRBJ1-5	TRBV7-2	TRBD1	TGTGCCAGCAGCTGGGGACAGTGGCTTAATCAGCCCCAGCATTTT	CASSWGQWLNQPQHF
NA	TRBJ2-3	TRBV6-2/TRBV6-3	NA	TGTGCCAGCAGGACGGGACCCTGGGCCTCAGATACGCAGTATTTT	CASRTGPWASDTQYF
NA	TRBJ2-7	TRBV6-1	NA	TGTGCCAGCAAAGACCTCTCCTACGAGCAGTACTTC	CASKDLSYEQYF
once	TRBJ2-7	TRBV28	NA	TGTGCCAGCAGTAAATTCCCCGGACGAACCTCCTACGAGCAGTACTTC	CASSKFPGRTSYEQYF
NA	TRBJ1-3	TRBV2	NA	TGTGCCAGCACCGGGGAGGGTGCCGGAAACACCATATATTTT	CASTGEGAGNTIYF
NA	TRBJ2-7	TRBV3-1	NA	TGTGCCAGCAGCTATACAGGAGACTCTAGAGAGCAGTACTTC	CASSYTGDSREQYF
NA	TRBJ2-3	TRBV7-3	NA	TGTGCCAGCAGCCAACCTATGAGTACTAATCGGTATTTT	CASSQPMSTNRYF
NA	TRBJ1-6	TRBV5-4	TRBD1	TGTGCCAGCAGCTTGGGGGGGACAGTAGAAAATTCACCCCTCCACTTT	CASSLGGTVENSPLHF
NA	TRBJ2-1	TRBV7-3	NA	TGTGCCAGCAGCTTAGGATTTAGCAATGAGCAGTTCTTC	CASSLGFSNEQFF
once	TRBJ2-2	TRBV5-4	NA	TGTGCCAGCAGCTTGCCGCCGGGCGGGATAGGAACCGGGGAGCTGTTTTTT	CASSLPPGGIGTGELFF
NA	TRBJ1-5	TRBV5-4	NA	TGTGCCAGCAGGAGTACAGGTTCCGATCAGCCCCAGCATTTT	CASRSTGSDQPQHF
once	TRBJ2-5	TRBV2	TRBD1	TGTGCCAGCAGCAGTGACAGGGGGCGCTTGGAGACCCAGTACTTC	CASSSDRGRLETQYF
NA	TRBJ2-7	TRBV29-1	TRBD2	TGCAGCGTTGCGACTAGCGGGAGCAGTTTGGGAGAGCAGTACTTC	CSVATSGSSLGEQYF
NA	TRBJ1-1	TRBV19	NA	TGTGCCAGTAAATTACAGTATCTTATGAACACTGAAGCTTTCTTT	CASKLQYLMNTEAFF
NA	TRBJ2-7	TRBV7-3	TRBD2	TGTGCCAGCAGCCGGGGTAGCGGGATAGGCGAGCAGTACTTC	CASSRGSGIGEQYF
NA	TRBJ1-1	TRBV12-3/TRBV12-4	NA	TGTGCCAGCATCCAAGAAGACACTGAAGCTTTCTTT	CASIQEDTEAFF
NA	TRBJ1-6	TRBV5-1	TRBD1	TGCGCCAGCAGCATAGGACAGGGGCATAATTCACCCCTCCACTTT	CASSIGQGHNSPLHF
once	TRBJ2-5	TRBV4-2	NA	TGTGCCAGCAGACTTAGGGGAAAAGAGACCCAGTACTTC	CASRLRGKETQYF
NA	TRBJ2-1	TRBV29-1	TRBD2	TGCAGCGTTGGTCATGGCGCAGCGGGAGACCATGAGCAGTTCTTC	CSVGHGAAGDHEQFF
NA	TRBJ2-3	TRBV2	TRBD1	TGTGCCAACCGGGACAGGGTGACCACAGATACGCAGTATTTT	CANRDRVTTDTQYF
NA	TRBJ2-7	TRBV19	TRBD2	TGTGCCAGTAGTATCATGCGGGGGACCTACGAGCAGTACTTC	CASSIMRGTYEQYF
NA	TRBJ1-4	TRBV6-5	NA	TGTGCCAGCAGTATGACAGCAACTAATGAAAAACTGTTTTTT	CASSMTATNEKLFF
NA	TRBJ2-1	TRBV12-3/TRBV12-4	TRBD2	TGTGCCAGCAGTTTAGCCACTAGCGGGAGTTACAATGAGCAGTTCTTC	CASSLATSGSYNEQFF
NA	TRBJ1-2	TRBV6-6	NA	TGTGCCAGCAGTCGACAGGACTATGGCTACACCTTC	CASSRQDYGYTF
NA	TRBJ2-4	TRBV4-2	TRBD2	TGTGCCAGCAGCCAAGTAACTAGCGGGACCTTTCAGTACTTC	CASSQVTSGTFQYF
NA	TRBJ1-5	TRBV12-5	TRBD1	TGTGCTAGTGGTTTGGTACTCGCGTCAGGGGGTAGTCAGCCCCAGCATTTT	CASGLVLASGGSQPQHF
NA	TRBJ2-3	TRBV20-1	TRBD1	TGCAGTGCCCCCTCCTTGAGGGGGCAAACAGATACGCAGTATTTT	CSAPSLRGQTDTQYF
NA	TRBJ2-5	TRBV2	NA	TGTGCCAGCAGTCCCGACAGGATGGGGACCCAGTACTTC	CASSPDRMGTQYF
NA	TRBJ2-2	TRBV6-2/TRBV6-3	NA	TGTGCCAGCAGGGGGGGACAGAACACCGGGGAGCTGTTTTTT	CASRGGQNTGELFF
NA	TRBJ2-7	TRBV6-2/TRBV6-3	NA	TGTGCCAGCAGTAGACAGAATTACGAGCAGTACTTC	CASSRQNYEQYF